This T cell receptor beta chain was captured in a study of cytomegalovirus exposure and HLA in healthy donors. Study-wide results and limits: According to a later analysis, most TCR beta chains associated with CMV appeared HLA-restricted.

This CDR3 is built from 12 residues. With 9 bases removed from V and 0 bases from J, the gap between germline ends came to 8 bases. Germline values: CDR1 LGHNT, CDR2 FRNRAP. With 60 Vbeta and 13 Jbeta primers, the PCR was carried out. Profiling relied on immunoSEQ multiplex PCR, and the TCRdb table lists in-frame clones only, not all of them. The sample consists of 100,000 to 150,000 clones, about 82% of them appearing once. As to this clone: The antigen remains undetermined.

The TCR sequence derives from a boy between 10 and 17 years old in good health and CMV-seronegative. This chain connects TRBV12-5 to TRBJ1-1; D remains ambiguous. Sequenced sample: PBMCs. The CDR3 is CASLLLNTEAFF. Written as DNA, the CDR3 is TGTGCTAGCCTCCTCTTGAACACTGAAGCTTTCTTT.